This passage covers 10 T cell receptor beta chains from one sample sequenced in a study of T cell repertoires in cytomegalovirus infection. Their target antigens are unknown. Each CDR3 protein gets one entry after TCRdb re-called the reads with MiXCR. The sample lists roughly 800,000 distinct CDR3 sequences, roughly 28% occurring once. The material was cultured CD8+ T cells from PBMCs, obtained from culture after CMV antigen stimulation. These receptors were obtained from a human donor in good health (CMV status not recorded). Some clones in this sample may be carry-over from other donors' samples.

In its sample, this clonotype was seen once. J is TRBJ2-2 and V is TRBV12-3 or TRBV12-4; D possibly corresponds to TRBD2 (5 bases). The CDR3 consists of 14 residues. The V and J ends lost 6 bases and 8 bases respectively, with 16 bases between them. This chain's CDR3 is CASRPPDSRGELFF. The CDR3, as DNA: TGTGCCAGCAGGCCCCCGGACTCTAGAGGGGAGCTGTTTTTT.

This clonotype was detected ten times or more. J is TRBJ1-1 and V is TRBV11-1, with D uncertain. The CDR3 has 13 residues. The germline CDR1 and CDR2 sequences are SGHAT and FQDESV (reference sequence). V lost 0 bases and J lost 5, with 7 bases in between. In DNA form, the CDR3 reads TGTGCCAGCAGCTTAGCTGACTGGACTGAAGCTTTCTTT. Translated: CASSLADWTEAFF. The full variable domain, completed using reference TRBV11-1 and TRBJ1-1, is EAEVAQSPRYKITEKSQAVAFWCDPISGHATLYWYRQILGQGPELLVQFQDESVVDDSQLPKDRFSAERLKGVDSTLKIQPAELGDSAMYLCASSLADWTEAFFGQGTRLTVV.

Remarks on this clonotype: At one of its ends the junction is not consistent with the germline gene, which may arise from a read error. The genes are TRBV7-7 and TRBJ2-2; a possible D gene is TRBD2 (5 bases). Per the germline V gene, CDR1 is SSHAT and CDR2 is FNYEAQ (reference sequence). The CDR3 extends over 12 amino acids. The CDR3 DNA is TGTGCTAGCACCGGGGTCGGCGGGGAGCTGTTTTTT. Translated, it gives CASTGVGGELFF.

This clonotype was picked up a small number of times. The chain couples TRBV5-6 to TRBJ2-4, with D perhaps matching TRBD1 (5 bases). Germline CDR1 SGHDT, CDR2 YYEEEE. Trimming took off 4 bases at V and 10 bases at J, with 9 bases between the two ends. There are 11 residues in the CDR3. The CDR3 bases are TGTGCCAGCAGCCAGCAGGGTATTCAGTACTTC. It translates to CASSQQGIQYF.

The chain links TRBV4-3 to TRBJ2-2; 10 bases map to TRBD1. This CDR3 is built from 15 residues. Trimming took 1 base from V and 6 from J; bases not matched to a gene: 2. Germline V gene sequence: CDR1 LGHNA, CDR2 YSLEER. CDR3 coding DNA: TGCGCCAGCAGCCAAGCGGGACAGGGGCCCGGGGAGCTGTTTTTT. Protein product: CASSQAGQGPGELFF.

The chain employs TRBV6-5 and TRBJ1-6, with unresolved D. CDR1 and CDR2 from the germline V gene are MNHEY and SVGAGI. This CDR3 spans 19 amino acids. V lost 0 bases and J lost 5, with 20 bases in between. The CDR3 DNA follows: TGTGCCAGCAGTTACTCATATACAGACCTCCGTATCGATAATTCACCCCTCCACTTT. It yields the protein CASSYSYTDLRIDNSPLHF.

This clonotype was counted at least ten times. The CDR3 nucleotides are TGTGCCAGCAGCTTAGAGGTCGATAAGAGGGAGGGCGACTATGGCTACACCTTC. It translates to CASSLEVDKREGDYGYTF. J is TRBJ1-2 and V is TRBV7-8, with D unclear. CDR3 length: 18 residues. Germline loops: CDR1 SGHVS, CDR2 FQNEAQ. V was clipped by 1 base and J by 3 bases, with 21 bases between them.

This rearrangement joins TRBV7-9 to TRBJ2-1, with a weak D call TRBD2 (5 bases). Deletions cut 5 bases from V and 8 bases from J, with 19 bases between. CDR1 and CDR2 (germline): SEHNR, FQNEAQ (reference sequence). The CDR3 contains 15 residues. The chain's CDR3 is CASSPGLISGDEQFF. As DNA, the CDR3 is TGTGCCAGCAGCCCCGGACTCATTAGTGGTGATGAGCAGTTCTTC.

This chain joins TRBV12-5 and TRBJ1-5, with a weak D call TRBD1 (6 bases). CDR1 and CDR2 from the germline V gene are LGHNT and FRNRAP. This CDR3 region has 16 residues. Trimming shortened V by 4 bases and J by 5 bases, and 18 bases separated the two germline ends. In nucleotides, the CDR3 is TGTGCTAGTGGTTACGGTACGTCCAGGGGTGATCAGCCCCAGCATTTT. As protein: CASGYGTSRGDQPQHF.

Notes on this clonotype: One end of the junction fails to match germline, which may point to a read error. The rearrangement joins TRBV12-3 or TRBV12-4 to TRBJ2-1; D gene ambiguous. The CDR3 runs 15 residues. CDR3 sequence: CASSFGSHSFNEQFF. CDR3 sequence (DNA): TGTGCCAGCTCCTTCGGGTCGCATTCCTTCAATGAGCAGTTCTTC.